What follows are 32 T cell receptor beta chains derived from one specimen sequenced in a study of T cell repertoires in cytomegalovirus infection. No antigen is known for these receptors. MiXCR, run by TCRdb on the reads, gives a single entry per CDR3 protein. The data contain around 750,000 distinct CDR3 sequences, about 33% of them singletons. The sequencing here drew on cultured CD8+ T cells from PBMCs, taken from culture after CMV antigen stimulation. The receptors here all came from a human donor in good health (CMV status not recorded). Some clones in this sample may be carry-over from other donors' samples.

This clonotype has just a few counts. CDR3 DNA: TGTGCCATCAGTGAGTCGGCGGGACGTATGAACACTGAAGCTTTCTTT. It is translated as CAISESAGRMNTEAFF. This chain uses TRBV10-3 with TRBJ1-1; D is perhaps TRBD1 (5 bases). CDR1 and CDR2 (germline): ENHRY, SYGVKD. Between the trimmed V and J ends, which lost 0 bases and 0 bases, there was a span of 11 bases. The CDR3 is 16 amino acids.

The V call is TRBV28, the J call TRBJ2-2; no firm D call. Germline CDR1 and CDR2: MDHEN and SYDVKM. The CDR3 runs 19 residues. Trimming removed 4 bases from V and 0 bases from J, with 21 bases in between. The CDR3 here is CASSYHLTSPQTNTGELFF. DNA of the CDR3: TGTGCCAGCAGTTACCACTTGACATCCCCACAAACGAACACCGGGGAGCTGTTTTTT.

The chain employs TRBV6-2 or TRBV6-3 and TRBJ1-1; TRBD1 aligns across 7 bases. The CDR3 spans 16 residues. Germline-derived CDR1 and CDR2 are MNHEY and SVGEGT. The V and J ends lost 7 bases and 6 bases, in that order; junction bases with no gene match: 17. CDR3 nucleotide sequence: TGTGCCAGCACCTACCCCTCGACAGGGCAAGGAGCTGAAGCTTTCTTT. This encodes CASTYPSTGQGAEAFF.

The chain combines TRBV6-1 with TRBJ2-1; 9 positions match TRBD1. The CDR3 has 15 residues. The germline gives CDR1 MNHNS, CDR2 SASEGT. J gave up 5 bases and V 11 bases, and 13 bases lay outside the gene matches. The chain's CDR3 is CAGEVRDRENNEQFF. The CDR3 DNA sequence: TGTGCCGGGGAGGTCCGGGACAGGGAAAACAATGAGCAGTTCTTC.

The J gene is TRBJ2-5, the V gene TRBV11-2, with D unresolved. The length of the CDR3 is 14 residues. The germline V gene has CDR1 SGHAT and CDR2 FQNNGV. With 5 bases removed from V and 5 bases from J, the gap between germline ends came to 15 bases. Written as DNA, the CDR3 is TGTGCCAGCAGCGGCTCCCCCTTCCGCGAGACCCAGTACTTC. Protein product: CASSGSPFRETQYF. The full variable domain, completed using reference TRBV11-2 and TRBJ2-5, is EAGVAQSPRYKIIEKRQSVAFWCNPISGHATLYWYQQILGQGPKLLIQFQNNGVVDDSQLPKDRFSAERLKGVDSTLKIQPAKLEDSAVYLCASSGSPFRETQYFGPGTRLLVL.

This clonotype showed up just a few times. The chain is built from TRBV7-9 and TRBJ2-3, with D unclear. The CDR3 is 13 residues long. The germline V gene encodes CDR1 SEHNR and CDR2 FQNEAQ (reference sequence). The CDR3, as DNA: TGTGTCGGGCGCGGTCTAAAGCAAGATACGCAGTATTTT. As protein: CVGRGLKQDTQYF.

The chain has TRBV28 and TRBJ2-5; D unclear. The CDR3 spans 16 residues. Trimming stripped 3 bases from V and 2 bases from J, with 16 bases between. Per the germline V gene, CDR1 is MDHEN and CDR2 is SYDVKM. CDR3 coding DNA: TGTGCCAGCAGTTTTCAGGCTGTCCCCCCTCAAGAGACCCAGTACTTC. It translates to CASSFQAVPPQETQYF.

This clonotype appeared many times. The V call is TRBV7-9, the J call TRBJ1-4, with 9 bases identical to TRBD1. J lost 4 bases, V lost 5 bases, and 11 bases had no gene match. Germline V CDR1 and CDR2: SEHNR, FQNEAQ (reference sequence). The CDR3 runs 17 residues. DNA for the CDR3: TGTGCCAGCAGCCTCGAGCTAGAGGACAGGGGTAATGAAAAACTGTTTTTT. Protein sequence: CASSLELEDRGNEKLFF.

This clonotype was detected only a few times. V and J are TRBV6-5 and TRBJ1-6; D is uncertain. The CDR3 has 21 amino acids. The germline V gene encodes CDR1 MNHEY and CDR2 SVGAGI. With 5 bases removed from V and 0 bases from J, the gap between germline ends came to 26 bases. The CDR3 sequence: CASSVSRALGRPSSYNSPLHF. For the CDR3, the DNA is TGTGCCAGCAGTGTCTCCCGGGCTCTCGGAAGGCCTAGCTCCTATAATTCACCCCTCCACTTT.

The chain links TRBV7-9 to TRBJ2-1; no firm D call. The length of the CDR3 is 15 residues. CDR1 and CDR2 from the germline V gene are SEHNR and FQNEAQ (reference sequence). Deletions cut 2 bases from V and 5 bases from J, with 13 bases between. This CDR3 is CASSLSTVTNNEQFF. The CDR3 bases are TGTGCCAGCAGCTTAAGTACGGTAACCAACAATGAGCAGTTCTTC. Based on the CDR3 plus reference TRBV7-9 and TRBJ2-1, the full variable domain is DTGVSQNPRHKITKRGQNVTFRCDPISEHNRLYWYRQTLGQGPEFLTYFQNEAQLEKSRLLSDRFSAERPKGSFSTLEIQRTEQGDSAMYLCASSLSTVTNNEQFFGPGTRLTVL.

The chain is built from TRBV29-1 and TRBJ1-4, with TRBD1 matching over 8 bases. The CDR3 runs to 15 residues. V gave up 3 bases and J gave up 8 bases; unmatched junction bases: 11. CDR1 is SQVTM and CDR2 is ANQGSEA in the germline V gene. CDR3 sequence reads: CSVEGSGTGREKLFF. Here the CDR3 DNA reads TGCAGCGTTGAGGGCTCCGGGACAGGACGGGAAAAACTGTTTTTT.

V gene TRBV7-6 combines with J gene TRBJ1-1; no clear D. Germline-derived CDR1 and CDR2 are SGHVS and FNYEAQ. Trimming left V 1 base short and J 12 bases short, with 15 bases between. This CDR3 has 13 amino acids. CDR3 sequence: CASSLERTDKTFF. The DNA of the CDR3 is TGTGCCAGCAGCTTAGAACGCACAGATAAAACTTTCTTT.

This clonotype was counted only a few times. This chain connects TRBV10-1 to TRBJ1-1; no clear D. The germline CDR1 and CDR2 sequences are WNHNN and SYGVQD (reference sequence). The CDR3 runs 16 residues. Between the trimmed V and J ends, which lost 0 bases and 0 bases, there was a span of 11 bases. This CDR3 reads CASSESIGSMNTEAFF. The CDR3 bases are TGCGCCAGCAGTGAGTCGATCGGGAGCATGAACACTGAAGCTTTCTTT.

The chain uses TRBV7-9 and TRBJ1-5; weak D call: TRBD1 (5 bases). Germline V gene lookup returns CDR1 SEHNR and CDR2 FQNEAQ (reference sequence). CDR3 size: 14 residues. V shed 5 bases and J shed 6 bases, with 14 bases lying between them. The DNA for the CDR3 is TGTGCCAGCAGCCCGAATCCAGGGACTCAGCCCCAGCATTTT. Its translation: CASSPNPGTQPQHF.

About this clonotype: The junction departs from germline at one end; a sequencing error may be responsible. The chain employs TRBV12-3 or TRBV12-4 and TRBJ2-3; 7 bases align to TRBD1. This CDR3 is 15 amino acids long. The CDR3 coding sequence is TGTGCCAACAGTCTCGACAGGGTCCGACCAGATACGCAGTATTTT. It translates to CANSLDRVRPDTQYF.

There are many counts of this clonotype. V and J are TRBV7-6 and TRBJ2-3, with D possibly matching TRBD2 (5 bases). There are 16 residues in the CDR3. Germline lookup yields CDR1 SGHVS and CDR2 FNYEAQ. The ends were cut back, 1 base at V and 0 bases at J, with 11 bases in the middle. The CDR3 is CASSLDPSPSTDTQYF. The CDR3 nucleotides read TGTGCCAGCAGCTTAGATCCTAGCCCTAGCACAGATACGCAGTATTTT.

This chain links TRBV7-2 with TRBJ1-2; 8 bases agree with TRBD1. Germline V gene lookup returns CDR1 SGHTA and CDR2 FQGNSA. The J segment lost 4 bases and the V segment lost 5 bases, leaving 15 bases of the junction unmatched. The CDR3 contains 17 residues. CDR3 sequence reads: CASSPTKGQARVYGYTF. As DNA, the CDR3 is TGTGCCAGCAGCCCGACTAAGGGACAGGCGAGGGTCTATGGCTACACCTTC. Full variable domain (remainder filled in from reference TRBV7-2 and TRBJ1-2): GAGVSQSPSNKVTEKGKDVELRCDPISGHTALYWYRQSLGQGLEFLIYFQGNSAPDKSGLPSDRFSAERTGGSVSTLTIQRTQQEDSAVYLCASSPTKGQARVYGYTFGSGTRLTVV.

The CDR3 loop reads CASSLGPGVLGYTF. Here the CDR3 DNA reads TGTGCCAGCAGCTTAGGTCCCGGGGTACTTGGCTACACCTTC. The rearrangement links TRBV11-2 to TRBJ1-2; D remains unclear. CDR1 is SGHAT, CDR2 FQNNGV, per germline. The CDR3 covers 14 residues. Trimming stripped 1 base from V and 7 bases from J, with 13 bases between.

The table lists this clonotype with a few counts. This chain uses TRBV2 with TRBJ1-6; D gene unclear. The ends were cut back, 9 bases at V and 0 bases at J, with 9 bases in the middle. The germline V gene encodes CDR1 SNHLY and CDR2 FYNNEI. CDR3 length: 14 residues. Here the CDR3 reads CASNIRSYNSPLHF. CDR3 nucleotides: TGTGCCAGTAACATCCGCTCCTATAATTCACCCCTCCACTTT.

This chain links TRBV28 with TRBJ1-5; 9 bases align to TRBD1. The CDR3 length is 17 residues. V shed 3 bases, J shed 0 bases, and the junction held 6 bases outside the gene matches. Looked up from germline, CDR1 is MDHEN and CDR2 is SYDVKM. The CDR3 DNA is TGTGCCAGCAGTTTTGCTCTGGGACAGGGTAGCAATCAGCCCCAGCATTTT. It translates to CASSFALGQGSNQPQHF.

This clonotype was observed a few times. The chain couples TRBV4-3 to TRBJ2-1; no clear D. The germline V and J ends were trimmed by 0 bases and 4 bases, with 10 bases remaining between them. CDR1 and CDR2 from the germline V gene are LGHNA and YSLEER. The CDR3 is 15 amino acids. CDR3 loop: CASSQERNTYNEQFF. The DNA for the CDR3 is TGCGCCAGCAGCCAAGAACGGAACACATACAATGAGCAGTTCTTC.

Worth noting for this clonotype: One end of the junction fails to match germline, which may point to a read error. The rearrangement links TRBV27 to TRBJ2-1, with 7 bases aligning to TRBD2. Per germline, CDR1 MNHEY and CDR2 SMNVEV (reference sequence). CDR3 size: 11 residues. The chain's CDR3 is CASERGDERFF. Written as DNA, the CDR3 is TGTGCCAGTGAGCGGGGAGATGAGCGGTTCTTC.

The rearrangement uses TRBV7-8 and TRBJ2-2; tentatively, D is TRBD2 (7 bases). Per the germline V gene, CDR1 is SGHVS and CDR2 is FQNEAQ. CDR3 length: 15 amino acids. V was clipped by 5 bases and J by 7 bases, with 17 bases between them. The CDR3 nucleotides are TGTGCCAGCAGCCCTGGGGGGGGCCCTGGCGGGGAGCTGTTTTTT. It is translated as CASSPGGGPGGELFF.

Here the CDR3 reads CAGGNNQPQHF. CDR3 nucleotide sequence: TGTGCCGGGGGGAACAATCAGCCCCAGCATTTT. The V gene is TRBV19, the J gene TRBJ1-5, with D maybe TRBD1 (5 bases). The length of the CDR3 is 11 residues. V lost 11 bases and J lost 3, with 8 bases in between. The germline gives CDR1 LNHDA, CDR2 SQIVND (reference sequence). The variable domain in full, completed from reference TRBV19 and TRBJ1-5, reads DGGITQSPKYLFRKEGQNVTLSCEQNLNHDAMYWYRQDPGQGLRLIYYSQIVNDFQKGDIAEGYSVSREKKESFPLTVTSAQKNPTAFYLCAGGNNQPQHFGDGTRLSIL.

The V and J genes are TRBV5-6 and TRBJ1-5, with 10 bases fitting TRBD1. Looked up from germline, CDR1 is SGHDT and CDR2 is YYEEEE. The CDR3 is made up of 18 amino acids. The junction had 9 bases not matched to a gene; V was cut back by 0 bases and J by 3 bases. In DNA, the CDR3 is TGTGCCAGCAGCTTGGGGCCCAGACAGGGGGCGTTCAATCAGCCCCAGCATTTT. Translating it yields CASSLGPRQGAFNQPQHF.

V usage is TRBV6-2 or TRBV6-3 and J usage is TRBJ1-2; 7 nucleotides agree with TRBD1. CDR1 MNHEY and CDR2 SVGEGT come from the germline V gene. The V and J ends lost 4 bases and 0 bases, in that order; junction bases with no gene match: 11. This CDR3 has 17 amino acids. This CDR3 is CASSSLTSGQSNYGYTF. The CDR3 bases are TGTGCCAGCAGTTCGTTAACATCGGGACAGTCTAACTATGGCTACACCTTC.

Here the CDR3 DNA reads TGTGCCAGCACCCGCTGGGGTAGTGAGCAGTACTTC. Amino acids: CASTRWGSEQYF. The genes are TRBV7-2 and TRBJ2-7; D unclear. From germline, CDR1 is SGHTA and CDR2 FQGNSA. V lost 7 bases, J lost 7 bases, and 14 bases lay in between. The CDR3 is 12 residues long.

The chain couples TRBV10-3 to TRBJ2-1, with D tentatively TRBD1 (6 bases). In germline, CDR1 is ENHRY, CDR2 SYGVKD. V dropped 3 bases and J dropped 8 bases, with 14 bases sitting between them. CDR3 size: 14 residues. The CDR3 sequence: CAISDRTARDEQFF. The CDR3 DNA reads as TGTGCCATCAGTGACCGGACAGCCAGGGATGAGCAGTTCTTC.

This chain uses TRBV4-1 with TRBJ2-7; D is unclear. V was shortened by 2 bases and J by 2 bases, with 4 bases between the two germline ends. The germline V gene encodes CDR1 MGHRA and CDR2 YSYEKL. This CDR3 region has 12 residues. The CDR3 region is CASSQRTYEQYF. CDR3 DNA: TGCGCCAGCAGCCAACGGACCTACGAGCAGTACTTC.

V gene TRBV7-9 combines with J gene TRBJ2-7; TRBD1 matches 7 bases. Looked up from germline, CDR1 is SEHNR and CDR2 is FQNEAQ (reference sequence). After removal of 6 bases from V and 0 bases from J, the junction contained 5 bases not matched to a gene. The CDR3 is 14 residues long. CDR3 nucleotide sequence: TGTGCCAGCAGATCGGGACAGAGCTCCTACGAGCAGTACTTC. As protein: CASRSGQSSYEQYF.

A few counts support this clonotype. CDR3 nucleotides: TGTGCCATCCGGATCCGACAGGGGGCGAATTTAGATACGCAGTATTTT. Translation gives CAIRIRQGANLDTQYF. The chain joins TRBV10-3 to TRBJ2-3; 10 bases are shared with TRBD1. This CDR3 has 16 residues. Losses at the gene ends were 8 bases for V and 5 bases for J; bases not matched to a gene: 13. The germline V gene encodes CDR1 ENHRY and CDR2 SYGVKD.

This clonotype was seen once. A junction boundary mismatches the germline segment, possibly from a read error. The chain combines TRBV19 with TRBJ2-2; D perhaps matches TRBD1 (5 bases). The CDR3 covers 15 residues. Germline CDR1 reads LNHDA; CDR2 reads SQIVND (reference sequence). The CDR3 DNA is TGTGTCAGTACCCTAGGACACCTATTCACCGGGGAGCTGTTTTTT. Amino acids: CVSTLGHLFTGELFF.